Below, 27 T cell receptor beta chains from the same sample are listed, as sequenced in a study of human T cells and chemical hapten exposure. Each CDR3 protein gets one entry after TCRdb re-called the RACE reads with MiXCR. The sample comprises around 200,000 distinct CDR3 sequences, about 25% of which are singletons, and 2% to 3% rests with the top ten. Regarding time point: patch test 3, about 24 weeks after DPC sensitization. As to treatment: therapeutic diphenylcyclopropenone sensitization with weekly scalp DPC. Source: whole blood, taken in connection with sensitization to the hapten diphenylcyclopropenone (DPC). The source is a woman between 40 and 50 years old with alopecia areata. Some clones in this sample may be carry-over from other donors' samples.

This clonotype came up a few times. The V call is TRBV20-1, the J call TRBJ2-1; D possibly corresponds to TRBD2 (6 bases). Trimming left V 5 bases short and J 0 bases short, with 17 bases between. This CDR3 comprises 16 residues. Germline V gives CDR1 DFQATT, CDR2 SNEGSKA (reference sequence). CDR3 residues: CSAEEGGPSSYNEQFF. The CDR3 DNA reads as TGCAGTGCTGAGGAGGGCGGACCAAGCTCCTACAATGAGCAGTTCTTC.

The V and J genes are TRBV4-1 and TRBJ2-1; TRBD2 aligns across 10 bases. CDR1 is MGHRA and CDR2 is YSYEKL in the germline V gene. The CDR3 covers 17 residues. The junction had 9 bases not matched to a gene; V was cut back by 3 bases and J by 4 bases. The CDR3 region is CASSQLVWTSGYNEQFF. The CDR3 nucleotides read TGCGCCAGCAGCCAGCTGGTATGGACTAGCGGATACAATGAGCAGTTCTTC.

The chain couples TRBV6-5 to TRBJ1-1, with a possible D match to TRBD1 (6 bases). Trimming stripped 0 bases from V and 0 bases from J, with 8 bases between. CDR3 length equals 15 residues. Germline V gene lookup returns CDR1 MNHEY and CDR2 SVGAGI. CDR3 protein: CASSYSGQMNTEAFF. As DNA, the CDR3 is TGTGCCAGCAGTTACTCTGGACAGATGAACACTGAAGCTTTCTTT.

This chain links TRBV28 with TRBJ1-3; the D is unclear. The CDR3 covers 13 residues. The V end lost 6 bases, the J end lost 2 bases, and 8 bases lay between the germline ends. CDR1 MDHEN and CDR2 SYDVKM come from the germline V gene. The CDR3 spells CASRRQAGNTIYF. The CDR3 region has the DNA TGTGCCAGCAGACGCCAGGCTGGAAACACCATATATTTT.

This clonotype was counted between two and nine times. The V gene is TRBV7-2, the J gene TRBJ2-2, with unresolved D. Deletions cut 5 bases from V and 3 bases from J, with 4 bases between. This CDR3 is built from 12 residues. CDR1 SGHTA and CDR2 FQGNSA come from the germline V gene. CDR3 region: CASSIYTGELFF. Here the CDR3 DNA reads TGTGCCAGCAGCATTTACACCGGGGAGCTGTTTTTT.

The chain recombines TRBV7-2 with TRBJ2-7; the D gene is possibly TRBD1 (5 bases). CDR1 is SGHTA, CDR2 FQGNSA, per germline. The CDR3 spans 14 residues. V shed 1 base and J shed 2 bases, with 9 bases lying between them. The CDR3 protein is CASSLVGVPYEQYF. The CDR3 region has the DNA TGTGCCAGCAGCTTAGTAGGGGTCCCCTACGAGCAGTACTTC.

V usage is TRBV7-3 and J usage is TRBJ2-1; TRBD2 aligns across 11 bases. The CDR3 runs to 15 residues. The germline CDR1 and CDR2 sequences are SGHTA and FQGTGA. After removal of 2 bases from V and 8 bases from J, the junction contained 5 bases not matched to a gene. CDR3: CASSLLGLAGYEQFF. The CDR3 coding sequence is TGTGCCAGCAGCTTATTAGGACTAGCGGGTTATGAGCAGTTCTTC.

The sample holds a few counts of this clonotype. Here the CDR3 reads CASSPNRGNQPQHF. The CDR3, as DNA: TGTGCCAGCAGTCCCAACAGGGGCAATCAGCCCCAGCATTTT. The chain couples TRBV27 to TRBJ1-5; a weak D match, TRBD1 (6 bases). Trimming left V 5 bases short and J 2 bases short, with 10 bases between. Looked up from germline, CDR1 is MNHEY and CDR2 is SMNVEV (reference sequence). The CDR3 runs 14 residues.

This sequence joins TRBV9 and TRBJ2-7, with 9 bases fitting TRBD2. Per germline, CDR1 SGDLS and CDR2 YYNGEE. The CDR3 extends over 15 amino acids. With 3 bases clipped from V and 6 bases from J, the junction kept 10 bases outside the gene matches. The CDR3 coding sequence is TGTGCCAGCAGCGCCCCAGCGGGAGGCGACTTCGAGCAGTACTTC. Its protein product is CASSAPAGGDFEQYF.

This clonotype occurred a few times. The chain carries TRBV5-1 and TRBJ1-1; possible D gene TRBD1, 5 bases. The germline gives CDR1 SGHRS, CDR2 YFSETQ. V gave up 4 bases and J gave up 3 bases, with 10 bases separating them. This CDR3 comprises 13 residues. This chain's CDR3 is CASSGDRDTEAFF. In DNA, the CDR3 is TGCGCCAGCAGCGGGGACCGTGACACTGAAGCTTTCTTT.

The rearrangement uses TRBV28 and TRBJ2-7; tentatively, D is TRBD1 (6 bases). The CDR3 totals 13 residues. Germline V CDR1 and CDR2: MDHEN, SYDVKM. Trimming left V 8 bases short and J 3 bases short, with 14 bases between. The CDR3 DNA reads TGTGCCAGCGGACCGACAGGTCACTACGAGCAGTACTTC. Its protein product is CASGPTGHYEQYF.

This clonotype was detected only a few times. The chain links TRBV6-2 or TRBV6-3 to TRBJ2-7; either TRBD1 or TRBD2 may supply D (5 bases each). Trimming left V 4 bases short and J 5 bases short, with 15 bases between. The CDR3 covers 14 residues. CDR1 and CDR2 (germline): MNHEY, SVGEGT. The CDR3 DNA follows: TGTGCCAGCAGTTCCGGGACGAGGTACCACGAGCAGTACTTC. The encoded protein is CASSSGTRYHEQYF.

This clonotype was detected many times. The chain joins TRBV10-2 to TRBJ2-7; TRBD2 aligns across 9 bases. V gave up 6 bases and J gave up 5 bases; unmatched junction bases: 8. This CDR3 contains 14 residues. Germline V gene sequence: CDR1 WSHSY, CDR2 SAAADI. In DNA form, the CDR3 reads TGCGCCAGCAGGCCGGGACTAGCACCCCACGAGCAGTACTTC. Protein: CASRPGLAPHEQYF.

There are a few counts of this clonotype. The V and J genes are TRBV29-1 and TRBJ2-7; no definite D call. Germline CDR1 SQVTM, CDR2 ANQGSEA. This CDR3 is 12 amino acids long. V lost 7 bases and J lost 4, with 14 bases in between. The CDR3 DNA reads TGCAGCGCCGCTACAACTGAATACGAGCAGTACTTC. This codes for CSAATTEYEQYF.

The chain has TRBV28 and TRBJ1-6, with D possibly TRBD1 on 6 matching bases. The V and J ends lost 6 bases and 5 bases respectively, with 11 bases between them. The CDR3 has 14 amino acids. The germline V gene has CDR1 MDHEN and CDR2 SYDVKM. CDR3 nucleotide sequence: TGTGCCAGCAGATTTAACAGGGATAATTCACCCCTCCACTTT. Protein product: CASRFNRDNSPLHF.

This sequence joins TRBV10-3 and TRBJ2-5, with D maybe TRBD2 (6 bases). V lost 0 bases to trimming and J lost 5 bases, with 10 bases between them. The germline CDR1 and CDR2 sequences are ENHRY and SYGVKD. The CDR3 loop spans 14 amino acids. CDR3 bases: TGTGCCATCAGTGAGTCTGGAGGGTCGGAGACCCAGTACTTC. Protein sequence: CAISESGGSETQYF.

This clonotype was picked up one time. V gene TRBV28 combines with J gene TRBJ2-7, with 16 bases matching TRBD2. CDR1 MDHEN and CDR2 SYDVKM come from the germline V gene. Trimming cost V 6 bases and J 2 bases; bases outside gene matches: 10. This CDR3 contains 18 residues. The CDR3 is CASRRPGTSGRATYEQYF. In nucleotides, the CDR3 is TGTGCCAGCAGGAGACCAGGGACTAGCGGGAGGGCCACCTACGAGCAGTACTTC.

This clonotype showed up just a few times. The gene calls are TRBV7-2 and TRBJ2-7; 7 bases map to TRBD2. The V segment lost 5 bases and the J segment 0 bases; nucleotides outside the gene matches: 19. Germline V lookup: CDR1 SGHTA, CDR2 FQGNSA. The CDR3 runs to 19 residues. In DNA, the CDR3 is TGTGCCAGCAGCCTAACTTATCGGGTGGCGGGAGCCCACTCCTACGAGCAGTACTTC. Amino acid sequence: CASSLTYRVAGAHSYEQYF.

In its sample, this clonotype was seen a few times. This sequence joins TRBV7-9 and TRBJ1-2; TRBD1 matches 7 bases. V lost 4 bases and J lost 4; bases outside the gene matches: 9. Germline CDR1 reads SEHNR; CDR2 reads FQNEAQ (reference sequence). This CDR3 has 15 amino acids. The CDR3 here is CASSSRTGKFYGYTF. CDR3 coding DNA: TGTGCCAGCAGCTCCCGGACAGGAAAATTCTATGGCTACACCTTC.

A few counts support this clonotype. V gene TRBV4-3 combines with J gene TRBJ2-6; the D gene is possibly TRBD2 (6 bases). Per the germline V gene, CDR1 is LGHNA and CDR2 is YSLEER. The V end lost 4 bases, the J end lost 0 bases, and 13 bases lay between the germline ends. The CDR3 loop spans 17 amino acids. This chain's CDR3 is CASSPDGGSSGANVLTF. The CDR3 DNA is TGCGCCAGCAGCCCCGATGGAGGGAGCTCTGGGGCCAACGTCCTGACTTTC.

This clonotype has just a few counts. J is TRBJ2-3 and V is TRBV10-3, with D perhaps matching TRBD2 (6 bases). V shed 4 bases and J shed 7 bases, with 18 bases lying between them. The CDR3 has 15 amino acids. CDR1 is ENHRY, CDR2 SYGVKD, per germline. The CDR3 DNA sequence: TGTGCCATCAGTGGGGAGCGGGCGATCCAGAATACGCAGTATTTT. Translated: CAISGERAIQNTQYF.

The DNA of the CDR3 is TGCAGTGCTAGAGGGGACAGAAACACAGATACGCAGTATTTT. The encoded protein is CSARGDRNTDTQYF. V and J are TRBV20-1 and TRBJ2-3, with 7 bases that match TRBD1. The germline CDR1 and CDR2 sequences are DFQATT and SNEGSKA (reference sequence). With 1 base clipped from V and 2 bases from J, the junction kept 3 bases outside the gene matches. The CDR3 runs to 14 residues.

The chain carries TRBV12-3 or TRBV12-4 and TRBJ2-7; D call uncertain. The CDR3 length is 14 residues. V shed 3 bases and J shed 0 bases, with 9 bases lying between them. DNA for the CDR3: TGTGCCAGCAGTTTTTCGGGTCCCTCCTACGAGCAGTACTTC. Translated, it gives CASSFSGPSYEQYF.

The chain couples TRBV20-1 to TRBJ2-5, with unresolved D. This CDR3 is built from 14 residues. V lost 0 bases and J 4 bases, leaving 12 bases between the germline ends. Germline V gives CDR1 DFQATT, CDR2 SNEGSKA (reference sequence). This CDR3 reads CSARDRAPRETQYF. The DNA for the CDR3 is TGCAGTGCTAGAGATCGAGCCCCCCGAGAGACCCAGTACTTC.

This rearrangement joins TRBV6-5 to TRBJ2-5, with 9 nucleotides matching TRBD2. This CDR3 is 15 amino acids long. CDR1 is MNHEY, CDR2 SVGAGI, per germline. V shed 6 bases and J 1 base; nucleotides not matched to a gene: 6. In DNA, the CDR3 is TGTGCCAGCAGGCCACTAGCGGGTGGCCAAGAGACCCAGTACTTC. Its translation is CASRPLAGGQETQYF.

This clonotype was recorded a few times. V usage is TRBV4-3 and J usage is TRBJ2-7; no clear D gene. CDR1 is LGHNA and CDR2 is YSLEER in the germline V gene. V was cut by 0 bases and J by 0 bases, with 12 bases left in between. This CDR3 has 16 amino acids. CDR3 sequence (DNA): TGCGCCAGCAGCCAAGATCTTAGCCAGAGCTCCTACGAGCAGTACTTC. Translated, it gives CASSQDLSQSSYEQYF.

This chain links TRBV20-1 with TRBJ2-7; 13 nucleotides align to TRBD2. CDR3 length: 14 residues. The ends lost 4 bases at V and 5 bases at J; junction bases unmatched: 5. Germline CDR1 is DFQATT and CDR2 is SNEGSKA (reference sequence). The CDR3 protein is CSATPGLAGNEQYF. In nucleotides, the CDR3 is TGCAGTGCTACCCCGGGACTAGCGGGAAACGAGCAGTACTTC.